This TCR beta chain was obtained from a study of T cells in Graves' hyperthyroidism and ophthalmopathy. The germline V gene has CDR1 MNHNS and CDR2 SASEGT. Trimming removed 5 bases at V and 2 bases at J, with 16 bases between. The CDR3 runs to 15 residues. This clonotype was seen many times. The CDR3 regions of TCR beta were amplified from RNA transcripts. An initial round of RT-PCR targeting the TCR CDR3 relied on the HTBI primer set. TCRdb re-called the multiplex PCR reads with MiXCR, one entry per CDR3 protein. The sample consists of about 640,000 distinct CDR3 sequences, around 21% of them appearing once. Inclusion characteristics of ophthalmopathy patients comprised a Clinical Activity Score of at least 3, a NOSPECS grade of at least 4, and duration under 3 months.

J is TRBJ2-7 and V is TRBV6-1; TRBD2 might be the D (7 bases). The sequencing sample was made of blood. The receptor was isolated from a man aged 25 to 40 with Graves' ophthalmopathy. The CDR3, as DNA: TGTGCCAGCAGTCGGGGAGGGACACCCGCCTACGAGCAGTACTTC. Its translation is CASSRGGTPAYEQYF.